This T cell receptor (beta chain) was obtained from a study of CD8 T cell repertoires and HIV-1 epitope variants. In the study overall: Twenty-five autologous and known Gag and Nef epitope variant peptides each stimulated T cells separately.

Overall study findings and caveats: No clonotypes responded to the TAALDMSHF plasma variant; five or six recognized KF9, one HW9. About nine TCR beta clonotypes were antigen-specific, six apparently recognizing autologous or escape variants.

The CDR3 length is 17 residues. In germline, CDR1 is SEHNR, CDR2 FQNEAQ (reference sequence). Trimming cost V 3 bases and J 2 bases; bases outside gene matches: 2. As regards this clone: Its antigen is still unknown.

Sequencing of TCR beta CDR3 used immunoSEQ survey depth. The table came from immunoSEQ multiplex PCR; TCRdb's copy has only in-frame clones and leaves some out. This table has over 5,000 clones, over 60% appearing once. V is TRBV7-9 and J is TRBJ2-3; 16 bases are shared with TRBD2. This receptor was taken from a male donor with HIV. Material for sequencing was cultured CD8+ T cells derived from PBMCs. Here the CDR3 reads CASSLGLAGGPTDTQYF. The CDR3 DNA sequence: TGTGCCAGCAGCTTGGGACTAGCGGGAGGGCCCACAGATACGCAGTATTTT.